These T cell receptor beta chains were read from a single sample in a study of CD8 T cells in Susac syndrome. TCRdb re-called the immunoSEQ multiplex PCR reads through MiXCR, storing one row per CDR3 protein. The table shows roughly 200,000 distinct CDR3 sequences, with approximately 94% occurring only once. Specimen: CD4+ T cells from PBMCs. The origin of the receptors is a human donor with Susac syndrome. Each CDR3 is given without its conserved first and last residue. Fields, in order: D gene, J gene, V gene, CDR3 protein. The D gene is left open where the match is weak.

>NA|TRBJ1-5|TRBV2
ATRPGDYGNQPQH
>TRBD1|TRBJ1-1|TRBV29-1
SVVGTANTEAF
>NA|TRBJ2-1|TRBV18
ASSPEVLREQF
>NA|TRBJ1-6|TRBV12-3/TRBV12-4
ASTPTTNSPLH
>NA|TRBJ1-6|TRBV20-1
SARDRGGVVNSPLH
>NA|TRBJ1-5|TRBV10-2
ASTQLEGSQPQH
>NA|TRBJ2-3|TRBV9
ASSSQRTTSDTQY
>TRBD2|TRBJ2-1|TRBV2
ASSDRLAVYNEQF
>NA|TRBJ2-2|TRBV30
ATGGGNTGELF
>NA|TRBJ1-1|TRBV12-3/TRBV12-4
ASTDRSGAF
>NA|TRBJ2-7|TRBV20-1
SARVGGVYEQY
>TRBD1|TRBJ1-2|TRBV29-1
SVGTGTGYGYT
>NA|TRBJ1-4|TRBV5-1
ASSFQGGGEKLF
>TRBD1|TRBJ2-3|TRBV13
ASSLWTGGTDTQY
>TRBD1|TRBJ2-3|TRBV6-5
ASSYSVGQGARDTQY
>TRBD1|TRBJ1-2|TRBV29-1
SVDDRGYRGYT
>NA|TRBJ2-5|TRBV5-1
ASTADQETQY
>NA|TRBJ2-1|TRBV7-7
ASSPGTSADEQF
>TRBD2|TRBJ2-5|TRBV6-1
ASSRSTSGDEETQY
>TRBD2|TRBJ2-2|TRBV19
ASSMGGGATGELF
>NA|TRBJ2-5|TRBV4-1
ASSPGRGGQETQY
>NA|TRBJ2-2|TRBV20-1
SARVTGTGPTGELF
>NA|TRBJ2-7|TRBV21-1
ASSKAPRGQGPYEQY
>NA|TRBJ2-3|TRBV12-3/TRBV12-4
ASTPGGAGMQDTQY
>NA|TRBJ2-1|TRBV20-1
SARGLTGNEQF
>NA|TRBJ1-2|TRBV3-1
ASSNKGGYGYT
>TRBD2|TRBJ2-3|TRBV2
ASKASGDTQY
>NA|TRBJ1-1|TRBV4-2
ASSQDVHRVTEAF
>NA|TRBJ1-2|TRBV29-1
SVALTAQQGDGYT
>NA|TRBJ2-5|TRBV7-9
ASSSPSTAGKETQY
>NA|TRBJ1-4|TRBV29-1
SVDREGKLF
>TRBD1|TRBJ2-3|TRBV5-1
ASSSKQGDTQY
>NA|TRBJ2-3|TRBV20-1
SSGLADTQY
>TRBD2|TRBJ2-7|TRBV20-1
SAVLAGGAYEQY
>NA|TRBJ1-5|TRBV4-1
ASSQDRVNQPQH
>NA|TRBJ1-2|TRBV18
ASSPGGVNYGYT
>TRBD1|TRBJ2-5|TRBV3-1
ASSLTRGWDRDRETQY
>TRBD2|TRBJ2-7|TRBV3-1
ASSPSGGGEWKQY
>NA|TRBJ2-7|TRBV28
ASSLIQGNREQY
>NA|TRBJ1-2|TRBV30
AWSIPGGGYT
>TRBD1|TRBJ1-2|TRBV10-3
AISETDRDYGYT
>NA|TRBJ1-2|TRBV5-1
ASSPKGGGHYGYT
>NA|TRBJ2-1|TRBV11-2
ASSHMNTGTLGPNEQF
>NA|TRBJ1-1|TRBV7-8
ASSPRGRTNTEAF
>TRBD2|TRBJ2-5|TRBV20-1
SVDPGGQETQY
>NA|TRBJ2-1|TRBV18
ASSPGVLDEQF
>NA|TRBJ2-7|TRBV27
ASSPWPLQGTREQY
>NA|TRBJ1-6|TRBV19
ASSIGRDSPLH
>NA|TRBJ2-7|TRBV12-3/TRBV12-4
ASSLGSAGATYEQY
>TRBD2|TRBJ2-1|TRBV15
ATSRGGTSGEQF
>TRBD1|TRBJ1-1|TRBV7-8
ASSFWTGNTEAF
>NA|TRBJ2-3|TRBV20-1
SATPQGTDTQY
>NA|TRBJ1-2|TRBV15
ATSRDSGRNYGYT
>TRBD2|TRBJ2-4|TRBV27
ASSLQSGGTDLAKNIQY
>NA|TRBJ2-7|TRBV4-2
ASSQDVGGREQY
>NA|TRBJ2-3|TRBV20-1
SAGARDKADTQY